These T cell receptor beta chains were read from a single sample in a study. One entry per CDR3 protein results from TCRdb running MiXCR on the 5' RACE reads. The data contain approximately 50,000 distinct CDR3 sequences, approximately 26% of them singletons. The specimen sequenced was tumor-infiltrating Tregs sorted from the breast tumor. The receptors were sampled from a female donor with breast cancer. CDR3s include the opening cysteine and the closing phenylalanine or tryptophan. A D gene is named only where the DNA matches it firmly. For some rows the clone size is stated as once, few or many, or as a class when expanded; others skip it.

TRBJ2-2 | - | TRBV29-1 | - | TGCAGCGCTAAACAGGGTTTTAACACCGGGGAGCTGTTTTTT | CSAKQGFNTGELFF
TRBJ2-1 | - | TRBV4-2 | few | TGTGCCAGCAGCCAAGAAGAGGGCATGAAATACAATGAGCAGTTCTTC | CASSQEEGMKYNEQFF
TRBJ2-1 | - | TRBV4-1 | - | TGCGCCAGCAGCCAAGAGGGGGACAACCTATACAATGAGCAGTTCTTC | CASSQEGDNLYNEQFF
TRBJ2-7 | - | TRBV6-5 | few | TGTGCCAGCAGTCGATCCCCGGTTCAGTCAAGCTCCTACGAGCAGTACTTC | CASSRSPVQSSSYEQYF
TRBJ1-1 | - | TRBV12-3/TRBV12-4 | - | TGTGCCAGCAGCAAAACCAGGGGAAAAGCTTTCTTT | CASSKTRGKAFF
TRBJ2-1 | - | TRBV5-4 | - | TGTGCCAGTAGCTCCCCCTTTCTAGGGGGAAATGAGCAGTTCTTC | CASSSPFLGGNEQFF
TRBJ1-1 | - | TRBV5-6 | many | TGTGCCAGCAGCCAAATCATTTGGGGGGCTAGGGCTGAAGCTTTCTTT | CASSQIIWGARAEAFF
TRBJ2-3 | TRBD1 | TRBV3-1 | few | TGTGCCAGCAGCCTGATGACAGGGATGAGGACAGATACGCAGTATTTT | CASSLMTGMRTDTQYF
TRBJ2-5 | TRBD1 | TRBV29-1 | - | TGCAGCATTGAAGTGACGGGACAGCCACAAGAGACCCAGTACTTC | CSIEVTGQPQETQYF
TRBJ2-1 | - | TRBV5-1 | - | TGCACCAGCAGCTTACAGGACTCCTACAATGAGCAGTTCTTC | CTSSLQDSYNEQFF
TRBJ2-3 | - | TRBV29-1 | - | TGCAGCGTTGAAGAGGGCTCAGATACGCAGTATTTT | CSVEEGSDTQYF
TRBJ1-5 | TRBD1 | TRBV7-8 | - | TGTGCCAGCAGCACCCGGACAGGGTGGAGCAATCAGCCCCAGCATTTT | CASSTRTGWSNQPQHF
TRBJ2-3 | TRBD2 | TRBV7-8 | few | TGTGCCAGCAGCTTACAAGCCGGGACTAGCGGGAGCACAGATACGCAGTATTTT | CASSLQAGTSGSTDTQYF
TRBJ1-1 | - | TRBV7-9 | few | TGTGCCAGCAGCTTGATGAGGACTGAAGCTTTCTTT | CASSLMRTEAFF
TRBJ1-5 | - | TRBV29-1 | many | TGCAGCGTTGATATAGGAGGAGGTCAGCCCCAGCATTTT | CSVDIGGGQPQHF
TRBJ2-3 | TRBD2 | TRBV5-1 | - | TGCGCCAGCAGCTCCGGGACTAGCGGGAGGGCCGGTGATATGCAGTATTTT | CASSSGTSGRAGDMQYF
TRBJ2-5 | TRBD2 | TRBV7-2 | - | TGTGCCAGCAGCTTAGGAATGACTAGCGGGGGACGAGGAGAGACCCAGTACTTC | CASSLGMTSGGRGETQYF
TRBJ2-1 | TRBD2 | TRBV29-1 | - | TGCAGCGTTGAAGGAAAGGCTAGCGGGAGTCTCAATGAGCAGTTCTTC | CSVEGKASGSLNEQFF
TRBJ1-1 | TRBD1 | TRBV6-1 | - | TGTGCCAGCAACCGGGACAGGAGGAACACTGAAGCTTTCTTT | CASNRDRRNTEAFF
TRBJ1-1 | - | TRBV24-1 | many | TGTGCCACCAGTGCTGGGGCGGCCACTGAAGCTTTCTTT | CATSAGAATEAFF
TRBJ1-1 | - | TRBV5-4 | few | TGTGCCAGCAGCTGGACCGAGCGTACTGAAGCTTTCTTT | CASSWTERTEAFF
TRBJ2-7 | TRBD2 | TRBV20-1 | - | TGCAGTGCTCCATACTCGACTAGCGGGAGCTACGAGCAGTACTTC | CSAPYSTSGSYEQYF
TRBJ1-2 | - | TRBV19 | - | TGTGCCAGTAATGGATTAGGGGAGTATGGCTACACCTTC | CASNGLGEYGYTF
TRBJ1-1 | TRBD1 | TRBV5-1 | - | TGCGCCAGCAGCTCCCCGGCTGGGACAGGGGGTGGCGACACTGAAGCTTTCTTT | CASSSPAGTGGGDTEAFF
TRBJ2-7 | - | TRBV7-9 | many | TGTGCCAGCAGCTTTGGGGCCTACGAGCAGTACTTC | CASSFGAYEQYF
TRBJ2-7 | - | TRBV7-2 | - | TGTGCCAGCAGCTTAGCGTGGGAGCAGTACTTC | CASSLAWEQYF
TRBJ2-5 | - | TRBV4-2 | many | TGTGCCAGCAGCCAAGGGGGTGGCGGGACTGTTGGAGAGACCCAGTACTTC | CASSQGGGGTVGETQYF
TRBJ2-4 | - | TRBV15 | many | TGTGCCACCAGCGGGGCAGCCAAAAACATTCAGTACTTC | CATSGAAKNIQYF
TRBJ2-1 | - | TRBV5-5 | - | TGTGCCAGCAGCTTGACACTGGATTCCTACAATGAGCAGTTCTTC | CASSLTLDSYNEQFF
TRBJ2-5 | TRBD2 | TRBV7-3 | - | TGTGCCAGCAGTCCTAGCGGGGGTGTTGGGGAGACCCAGTACTTC | CASSPSGGVGETQYF
TRBJ2-1 | - | TRBV6-5 | few | TGTGCCAGCAGCCCCCAGTTTGGGGAGTTTGGATCCTACAATGAGCAGTTCTTC | CASSPQFGEFGSYNEQFF
TRBJ2-7 | TRBD1 | TRBV30 | few | TGTGCCTGGGCCAACAGGGGCGAGCAGTACTTC | CAWANRGEQYF
TRBJ2-7 | TRBD1 | TRBV19 | - | TGTGTCAGTAGATCATACAGGGGGGAGCAGTACTTC | CVSRSYRGEQYF
TRBJ1-3 | - | TRBV12-3/TRBV12-4 | - | TGTGCCAGCAGTGTTAACCCGGAAGGTGGAAACACCATATATTTT | CASSVNPEGGNTIYF
TRBJ1-5 | TRBD1 | TRBV18 | - | TGTGTCAGCTCACCTACAGGGGTCGTAAATCAGCCCCAGCATTTT | CVSSPTGVVNQPQHF
TRBJ1-3 | - | TRBV6-6 | - | TGTGCCAGCAGTCCCCAGGCAACCTCTGGAAACACCATATATTTT | CASSPQATSGNTIYF
TRBJ2-2 | - | TRBV20-1 | many | TGCAGTGCTAGGAGGCTGGACACCGGGGAGCTGTTTTTT | CSARRLDTGELFF
TRBJ2-2 | - | TRBV7-2 | once | TGTGCCAGCAGCACCGGCCCCGGGGAGCTGTTTTTT | CASSTGPGELFF
TRBJ1-1 | - | TRBV28 | - | TGTGCCAGCAGTTTGGGGGCTCAGAACACTGAAGCTTTCTTT | CASSLGAQNTEAFF
TRBJ2-3 | - | TRBV10-3 | few | TGTGCCATCAGGGCCGAATCAGATACGCAGTATTTT | CAIRAESDTQYF
TRBJ1-1 | - | TRBV7-2 | medium-sized | TGTGCCAGCAGCTTATGGGGCGGGGGGGAGGACACTGAAGCTTTCTTT | CASSLWGGGEDTEAFF
TRBJ2-5 | TRBD2 | TRBV20-1 | many | TGCAGTGCTAGTCCCCTAGCGGGGGCCCTACAAGAGACCCAGTACTTC | CSASPLAGALQETQYF
TRBJ1-5 | - | TRBV18 | - | TGTGCCAGCTCACCATCGACGGGGAGCAATCAGCCCCAGCAGTTT | CASSPSTGSNQPQQF
TRBJ2-1 | TRBD2 | TRBV9 | many | TGTGCCAGCAGCGTGGGCACTAGCGCCTCCTACAATGAGCAGTTCTTC | CASSVGTSASYNEQFF
TRBJ1-2 | - | TRBV20-1 | many | TGCAGTGCCGCAGGGGATATCGTCAACTATGGCTACACCTTC | CSAAGDIVNYGYTF
TRBJ1-5 | - | TRBV6-2/TRBV6-3 | - | TGTGCCAGCACTCGGACGGGGAATCAGCCCCAGCATTTT | CASTRTGNQPQHF
TRBJ2-3 | - | TRBV7-3 | many | TGTGCCAGCAGCCGGGACCACCGCACAGATACGCAGTATTTT | CASSRDHRTDTQYF
TRBJ2-3 | - | TRBV5-1 | many | TGCGCCAGCAGCTCCGACTACCAGGACGCAGATACGCAGTATTTT | CASSSDYQDADTQYF
TRBJ1-6 | TRBD1 | TRBV20-1 | few | TGCAGTGCCCGCTCGGGGCTGGACAGGCCCTATTCACCCCTCCACTTT | CSARSGLDRPYSPLHF
TRBJ2-2 | - | TRBV6-5 | - | TGTGCCAGCAGTTTGTCAGTCCTACGGACCGGGGAGCTGTTTTTT | CASSLSVLRTGELFF
TRBJ1-2 | - | TRBV7-7 | - | TGTGCTAGCAGGCTAGACAGAAACTATGGCTACACCTTC | CASRLDRNYGYTF
TRBJ2-7 | - | TRBV7-9 | few | TGTGCCAGCAGCTTCGTCGGCTCCTACGAGCAGTACTTC | CASSFVGSYEQYF
TRBJ2-7 | - | TRBV7-9 | - | TGTGCCAGCAGTTCCAGGGGTTGGGAGCAGTACTTC | CASSSRGWEQYF
TRBJ2-1 | TRBD1 | TRBV29-1 | few | TGCAGCGTTTCCGGGACAGGGGAATTCTACAATGAGCAGTTCTTC | CSVSGTGEFYNEQFF
TRBJ1-6 | TRBD1 | TRBV6-5 | few | TGTGCCAGCAGTTACTCGGCGGGACAGGATTCACCCCTCCACTTT | CASSYSAGQDSPLHF
TRBJ2-7 | - | TRBV20-1 | - | TGCAGTGCCCGCCACAGGGATGGGGGATACGAGCAGTACTTC | CSARHRDGGYEQYF
TRBJ2-7 | TRBD2 | TRBV12-3/TRBV12-4 | many | TGTGCCAGCAGTTTAGGGGCGGGGGTGTTGAGGCAGTACTTC | CASSLGAGVLRQYF
TRBJ2-5 | - | TRBV28 | - | TGTGCCAGCAGTGCACCGGGATCGGGAAAGACCCAGTACTTC | CASSAPGSGKTQYF
TRBJ2-1 | TRBD2 | TRBV20-1 | - | TGCAGTGCCCATGGACTAGCGGGAGGAAAGTGGACCTACAATGAGCAGTTCTTC | CSAHGLAGGKWTYNEQFF
TRBJ2-3 | - | TRBV20-1 | many | TGCAGTGCTCTGGACAGAACCACAGATACGCAGTATTTT | CSALDRTTDTQYF